These 18 T cell receptor beta chains originate from one sample sequenced in a study of blood T cells in healthy people across ages. PCR was performed a second time for about 7 to 12 cycles using a sample-barcoded 5' primer and a J-beta primer mix. TCRdb reanalysed the 5' RACE reads using MiXCR and keeps one entry per CDR3 protein. The table has over 1,500,000 distinct CDR3 sequences, roughly 43% seen once. The sample comprised blood. The origin of the receptors is a human donor in good health.

This clonotype is a singleton in its sample. The chain recombines TRBV20-1 with TRBJ2-4, with 7 bases fitting TRBD1. The DNA end is a closer match to TRBJ2-7, so the J assignment may be wrong. CDR3 length: 14 residues. Germline V gene sequence: CDR1 DFQATT, CDR2 SNEGSKA (reference sequence). CDR3 DNA sequence: TGCAGTGCTAGAGATAACAGGGGCTCCTACGAGCAGTACTTC. Translation gives CSARDNRGSYEQYF.

This chain joins TRBV7-9 and TRBJ2-5; perhaps TRBD2 as D (5 bases). The V gene's germline CDR1 is SEHNR and CDR2 FQNEAQ (reference sequence). Trimming removed 0 bases from V and 7 bases from J, with 15 bases in between. The CDR3 length is 15 residues. The CDR3, as DNA: TGTGCCAGCAGCTTAGCGACCCTGGAGGCTGGGACCCAGTACTTC. Translation gives CASSLATLEAGTQYF. The variable domain in full, completed from reference TRBV7-9 and TRBJ2-5, reads DTGVSQNPRHKITKRGQNVTFRCDPISEHNRLYWYRQTLGQGPEFLTYFQNEAQLEKSRLLSDRFSAERPKGSFSTLEIQRTEQGDSAMYLCASSLATLEAGTQYFGPGTRLLVL.

In this sample, this clonotype turned up a few times. The V call is TRBV7-8, the J call TRBJ2-5; TRBD2 agrees at 12 bases. The V and J ends lost 2 bases and 2 bases, in that order; junction bases with no gene match: 3. The CDR3 runs to 16 residues. Germline CDR1 reads SGHVS; CDR2 reads FQNEAQ. This chain's CDR3 is CASSLRTSGEQETQYF. CDR3 DNA sequence: TGTGCCAGCAGCTTAAGGACTAGCGGGGAACAAGAGACCCAGTACTTC.

This clonotype was seen a handful of times. The chain joins TRBV4-3 to TRBJ2-6; D is unresolved. From germline, CDR1 is LGHNA and CDR2 YSLEER. Trimming pared 1 base from V and 2 bases from J, leaving 6 bases between. This CDR3 has 15 amino acids. The CDR3 is CASSQGVTGANVLTF. The CDR3 region has the DNA TGCGCCAGCAGCCAAGGGGTGACTGGGGCCAACGTCCTGACTTTC.

The V call is TRBV28, the J call TRBJ2-7, with D maybe TRBD1 (6 bases). The CDR3 contains 13 residues. Germline CDR1 and CDR2: MDHEN and SYDVKM. The germline V and J ends were trimmed by 10 bases and 0 bases, with 13 bases remaining between them. The CDR3 spells CATTGFNSYEQYF. The CDR3 DNA reads as TGTGCCACCACAGGGTTCAACTCCTACGAGCAGTACTTC.

This clonotype was seen only a few times. The gene calls are TRBV20-1 and TRBJ2-3, with D perhaps matching TRBD1 (6 bases). V shed 6 bases and J shed 3 bases, with 16 bases lying between them. Germline lookup yields CDR1 DFQATT and CDR2 SNEGSKA (reference sequence). The CDR3 length is 14 residues. The CDR3: CSALTGWRTDTQYF. The CDR3 DNA follows: TGCAGTGCCCTTACAGGGTGGAGGACAGATACGCAGTATTTT.

The genes are TRBV6-1 and TRBJ2-1, with TRBD2 identical over 9 bases. The V and J ends lost 7 bases and 7 bases, in that order; junction bases with no gene match: 8. Germline values: CDR1 MNHNS, CDR2 SASEGT. CDR3 length: 14 residues. The CDR3 region has the DNA TGTGCCAGCAATGGACTAGCGTCCCGAAATGAGCAGTTCTTC. It is translated as CASNGLASRNEQFF.

This rearrangement joins TRBV10-3 to TRBJ1-2; D call uncertain. The CDR3 covers 16 residues. The germline V gene encodes CDR1 ENHRY and CDR2 SYGVKD. The ends were cut back, 3 bases at V and 4 bases at J, with 18 bases in the middle. CDR3 region: CAISDRKDARSYGYTF. The CDR3 DNA reads TGTGCCATCAGTGACAGAAAAGACGCCCGAAGCTATGGCTACACCTTC.

CDR3 nucleotide sequence: TGCGCCAGCAGCTTGGTCCAGGGTGCCGGGGAGCTGTTTTTT. As protein: CASSLVQGAGELFF. This chain uses TRBV5-1 with TRBJ2-2, with D maybe TRBD1 (5 bases). Germline assignment: CDR1 SGHRS and CDR2 YFSETQ. The CDR3 totals 14 residues. V lost 0 bases, J lost 6 bases, and 9 bases lay in between.

This chain uses TRBV18 with TRBJ2-1; D not certain. The CDR3 contains 15 residues. Germline-derived CDR1 and CDR2 are KGHSH and LQKENI. V was clipped by 1 base and J by 3 bases, with 10 bases between them. The CDR3 DNA sequence: TGTGCCAGCTCACCACGATGGCTGGTCTACAATGAGCAGTTCTTC. Amino acids: CASSPRWLVYNEQFF.

The genes are TRBV18 and TRBJ2-1, with D hard to call. The CDR3 extends over 15 amino acids. CDR1 is KGHSH and CDR2 is LQKENI in the germline V gene. Trimming stripped 0 bases from V and 8 bases from J, with 14 bases between. The CDR3 coding sequence is TGTGCCAGCTCACCACCCACGGGCCCCCAGCATGAGCAGTTCTTC. Protein: CASSPPTGPQHEQFF.

A few counts support this clonotype. V is TRBV5-5 and J is TRBJ2-3, with 9 positions matching TRBD1. V dropped 2 bases and J dropped 2; count of bases not matched to a gene: 15. There are 19 residues in the CDR3. Germline loops: CDR1 SGHKS, CDR2 YYEKEE (reference sequence). CDR3 loop: CASSFGDRVLANSTDTQYF. In DNA, the CDR3 is TGTGCCAGCAGCTTTGGGGACAGGGTACTAGCGAACTCCACAGATACGCAGTATTTT.

The chain joins TRBV6-1 to TRBJ1-6, with 7 positions matching TRBD1. After removal of 6 bases from V and 11 bases from J, the junction contained 7 bases not matched to a gene. The CDR3 has 13 amino acids. Per germline, CDR1 MNHNS and CDR2 SASEGT. This CDR3 is CASRSDRDAPLHF. The CDR3 bases are TGTGCCAGCAGGTCTGACAGGGATGCACCCCTCCACTTT.

This clonotype was detected a few times. This chain links TRBV10-2 with TRBJ2-7; 7 bases are a match to TRBD2. Germline CDR1 and CDR2: WSHSY and SAAADI. The CDR3 extends over 13 amino acids. Trimming took 8 bases from V and 4 from J; bases not matched to a gene: 8. CDR3 sequence (DNA): TGCGCCAGCCGGGAGGCCCCTCCGTACGAGCAGTACTTC. Translating it yields CASREAPPYEQYF.

V usage is TRBV29-1 and J usage is TRBJ1-1; TRBD1 matches at 8 bases. This CDR3 is 13 amino acids long. Trimming at V came to 7 bases and at J to 5 bases, leaving 9 bases not matched to a gene. In germline, CDR1 is SQVTM, CDR2 ANQGSEA. Here the CDR3 reads CSACQGALTEAFF. The DNA for the CDR3 is TGCAGCGCTTGCCAGGGGGCGCTTACTGAAGCTTTCTTT.

The chain couples TRBV2 to TRBJ2-3, with 10 bases identical to TRBD2. From germline, CDR1 is SNHLY and CDR2 FYNNEI. The CDR3 spans 18 residues. V lost 2 bases to trimming and J lost 0 bases; unmatched junction nucleotides: 8. CDR3 protein: CASSERRLAGASTDTQYF. CDR3 nucleotides: TGTGCCAGCAGTGAAAGGAGGCTAGCGGGGGCCAGCACAGATACGCAGTATTTT.

The rearrangement links TRBV10-3 to TRBJ2-2; TRBD2 matches 9 bases. Trimming removed 5 bases from V and 4 bases from J; junction bases left unmatched: 8. The CDR3 extends over 16 amino acids. Per germline, CDR1 ENHRY and CDR2 SYGVKD. For the CDR3, the DNA is TGTGCCATCAGTCAGATAGCGGGGGTGCTCACCGGGGAGCTGTTTTTT. Encoded protein: CAISQIAGVLTGELFF.

The gene calls are TRBV24-1 and TRBJ2-1; 7 nucleotides line up with TRBD1. The V segment lost 0 bases and the J segment 3 bases; nucleotides outside the gene matches: 7. The CDR3 contains 17 residues. The germline CDR1 and CDR2 sequences are KGHDR and SFDVKD. Here the CDR3 reads CATSDLSTRGFYNEQFF. CDR3 nucleotide sequence: TGTGCCACCAGTGATTTGTCTACCAGGGGGTTCTACAATGAGCAGTTCTTC.